These 10 T cell receptor beta chains originate from one sample sequenced in a study of blood T cell repertoires in COVID-19. Repertoires were generated with immunoSEQ multiplex PCR, while TCRdb's copy carries only in-frame clones and drops some. The sample has tens of thousands of clones, 88% seen once. Sequences were obtained from peripheral blood. Receptors were obtained from a man in his fifties or sixties with acute or convalescent COVID-19.

The chain has TRBV10-3 and TRBJ1-2, with a possible D match to TRBD1 (5 bases). Per the germline V gene, CDR1 is ENHRY and CDR2 is SYGVKD. The V gene lost 0 bases and the J gene lost 7 bases, with 9 bases spanning the gap. The CDR3 contains 13 residues. The CDR3 loop is CAISESPGGGYTF. The CDR3 nucleotides read TGTGCCATCAGTGAGTCGCCCGGGGGTGGCTACACCTTC.

The chain is built from TRBV24-1 and TRBJ2-1, with 13 bases lining up with TRBD2. V was clipped by 2 bases and J by 7 bases; unmatched bases: 10. The CDR3 totals 18 residues. Germline V CDR1 and CDR2: KGHDR, SFDVKD. CDR3 amino acids: CATSDSIGLAGDGNEQFF. CDR3 sequence (DNA): TGTGCCACCAGTGATTCAATCGGACTAGCGGGAGATGGGAATGAGCAGTTCTTC.

The chain couples TRBV2 to TRBJ1-2, with 9 bases aligning to TRBD1. The CDR3 consists of 15 residues. V trimming: 8 bases; J trimming: 4 bases; junction bases outside the gene matches: 11. Germline loops: CDR1 SNHLY, CDR2 FYNNEI. CDR3 nucleotides: TGTGCCAGCCAGTCCAACAGGGGGCATAGCTATGGCTACACCTTC. Residues: CASQSNRGHSYGYTF.

The chain joins TRBV6-4 to TRBJ2-1, with 7 bases fitting TRBD2. Germline assignment: CDR1 MRHNA and CDR2 SNTAGT. This CDR3 is 15 amino acids long. J lost 2 bases, V lost 3 bases, and 4 bases had no gene match. The CDR3 coding sequence is TGTGCCAGCAGTGAGTTAGCGGGTCCCTACAATGAGCAGTTCTTC. Residues: CASSELAGPYNEQFF.

The V and J genes are TRBV7-9 and TRBJ1-1; possibly TRBD1 for D (5 bases). The V end was cut by 3 bases, the J end by 1 base, with 6 bases between. Germline CDR1 and CDR2: SEHNR and FQNEAQ (reference sequence). The CDR3 sequence is 13 residues long. As DNA, the CDR3 is TGTGCCAGCAGCTTGACAGAGAACACTGAAGCTTTCTTT. Translated: CASSLTENTEAFF.

The gene calls are TRBV27 and TRBJ2-7; a possible D gene is TRBD2 (6 bases). The germline V gene encodes CDR1 MNHEY and CDR2 SMNVEV (reference sequence). This CDR3 spans 15 amino acids. V lost 8 bases to trimming and J lost 5 bases, with 22 bases between them. Written as DNA, the CDR3 is TGTGCCAGCTGGGGTGGGGGGTCTAGCCGGGACGAGCAGTACTTC. Translation: CASWGGGSSRDEQYF.

V is TRBV18 and J is TRBJ1-2; a possible D gene is TRBD1 (6 bases). The germline V and J ends were trimmed by 2 bases and 6 bases, with 10 bases remaining between them. The CDR3 is made up of 13 amino acids. Germline V gene data show CDR1 as KGHSH and CDR2 as LQKENI. Written as DNA, the CDR3 is TGTGCCAGCTCACCAAATAAGGGGGATGGCTACACCTTC. Translation gives CASSPNKGDGYTF.

In its sample, this clone was seen a few times. This chain uses TRBV11-2 with TRBJ2-7; 7 positions agree with TRBD2. V was clipped by 2 bases and J by 7 bases; unmatched bases: 11. CDR1 and CDR2 (germline): SGHAT, FQNNGV. This CDR3 has 15 amino acids. The CDR3 loop reads CASSLNGGGVEEQYF. The CDR3 region has the DNA TGTGCCAGCAGCTTAAATGGCGGGGGAGTAGAGGAGCAGTACTTC.

This chain links TRBV9 with TRBJ2-1; TRBD2 matches at 10 bases. Trimming removed 2 bases from V and 4 bases from J; junction bases left unmatched: 3. This CDR3 is 15 amino acids long. Looked up from germline, CDR1 is SGDLS and CDR2 is YYNGEE. The CDR3 bases are TGTGCCAGCAGCGTCGGACTAGCGGTATACAATGAGCAGTTCTTC. Its protein product is CASSVGLAVYNEQFF.

J is TRBJ1-1 and V is TRBV6-5; D is ambiguous. With 2 bases removed from V and 1 base from J, the gap between germline ends came to 8 bases. CDR1 is MNHEY and CDR2 is SVGAGI in the germline V gene. The length of the CDR3 is 14 residues. CDR3 protein: CASSYTEQNTEAFF. The CDR3 DNA is TGTGCCAGCAGTTACACCGAGCAGAACACTGAAGCTTTCTTT.